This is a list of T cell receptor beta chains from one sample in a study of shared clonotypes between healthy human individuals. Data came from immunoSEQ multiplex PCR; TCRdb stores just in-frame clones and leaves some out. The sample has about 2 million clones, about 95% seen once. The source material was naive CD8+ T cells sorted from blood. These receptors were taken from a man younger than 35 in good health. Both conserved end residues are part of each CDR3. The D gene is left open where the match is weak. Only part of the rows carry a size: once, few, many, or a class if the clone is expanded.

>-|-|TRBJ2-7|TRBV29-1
CSVEGGDGYYEQYF
TGCAGCGTTGAAGGTGGGGACGGATACTACGAGCAGTACTTC
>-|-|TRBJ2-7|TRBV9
CASRPSNAGPKNYEQYF
TGTGCCAGCAGACCTTCAAACGCGGGACCGAAAAACTACGAGCAGTACTTC
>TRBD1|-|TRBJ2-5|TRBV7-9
CASSLVEGTERAQYF
TGTGCCAGCAGCTTAGTCGAGGGGACAGAGAGGGCCCAGTACTTC
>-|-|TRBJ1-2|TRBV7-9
CASSSEFHLHTGYTF
TGTGCCAGCAGCTCAGAGTTCCACCTCCATACGGGCTACACCTTC
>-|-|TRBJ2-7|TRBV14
CASSQLGHLYEQYF
TGTGCCAGCAGCCAGCTGGGACATCTCTACGAGCAGTACTTC
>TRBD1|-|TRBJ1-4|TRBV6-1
CAVPGQGGEKLFF
TGTGCCGTCCCGGGACAGGGGGGAGAAAAACTGTTTTTT
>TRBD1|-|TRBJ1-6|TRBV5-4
CASSLSQGTGGYNSPLHF
TGTGCCAGCAGCTTGTCTCAGGGTACAGGGGGCTATAATTCACCCCTCCACTTT
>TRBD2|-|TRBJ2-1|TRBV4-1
CASSQDFSGNEQFF
TGCGCCAGCAGCCAAGATTTTAGCGGGAATGAGCAGTTCTTC
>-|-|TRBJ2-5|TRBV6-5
CASSTLGGQETQYF
TGTGCCAGCAGCACTTTAGGGGGGCAAGAGACCCAGTACTTC
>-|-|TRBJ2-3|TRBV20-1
CSARRLETQYF
TGCAGTGCTAGAAGGCTAGAGACGCAGTATTTT
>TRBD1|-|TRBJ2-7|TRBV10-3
CAISPTGSPLEQYF
TGTGCCATCAGCCCGACAGGGTCCCCACTCGAGCAGTACTTC
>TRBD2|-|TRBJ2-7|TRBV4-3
CASSQGSSGSYEQYF
TGCGCCAGCAGCCAAGGTTCTAGCGGGTCCTACGAGCAGTACTTC
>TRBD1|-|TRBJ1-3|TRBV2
CASSESPTGPAGNTIYF
TGTGCCAGCAGTGAGTCCCCGACAGGGCCCGCTGGAAACACCATATATTTT
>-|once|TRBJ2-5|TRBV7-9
CASSLGGGETQYF
TGTGCCAGCAGCTTAGGTGGAGGAGAGACCCAGTACTTC
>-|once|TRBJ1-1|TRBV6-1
CASSEGPGSNTEAFF
TGTGCCAGCAGTGAAGGTCCGGGCTCGAACACTGAAGCTTTCTTT
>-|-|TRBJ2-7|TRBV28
CASSLQGENYEQYF
TGTGCCAGCAGTTTACAAGGAGAAAACTACGAGCAGTACTTC
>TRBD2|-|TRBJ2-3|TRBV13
CASRRREGLDTQYF
TGTGCCAGCAGAAGGAGGGAGGGCCTCGATACGCAGTATTTT
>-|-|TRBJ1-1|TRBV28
CASTSRGWDTEAFF
TGTGCCAGCACCTCCCGGGGGTGGGACACTGAAGCTTTCTTT
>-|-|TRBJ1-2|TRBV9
CASSVGQGANYGYTF
TGTGCCAGCAGCGTAGGGCAGGGAGCTAACTATGGCTACACCTTC
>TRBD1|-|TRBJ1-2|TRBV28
CASSLLGQGVLDGYTF
TGTGCCAGCAGTTTATTGGGACAGGGAGTGCTAGACGGCTACACCTTC